This T cell receptor beta chain was sequenced for a study of T-cell memory formation after mild COVID-19. On this clonotype: Antigen specificity is unknown.

Study-wide findings and caveats: Contracting clones from day 15 to 85 had balanced CD4/CD8; later expanders favoured CD4+.

A single record per CDR3 protein comes from TCRdb applying MiXCR to the 5' RACE reads. The sample holds about 340,000 distinct CDR3 sequences, under 25% seen once. The junction had 3 bases not matched to a gene; V was cut back by 10 bases and J by 3 bases. The CDR3 runs to 11 residues. Germline V gene sequence: CDR1 MNHNY, CDR2 SVGAGI (reference sequence). The receptor was isolated from an adult woman who had mild COVID-19 (a few samples of this study predate the infection). Cell type and time point are not known. This rearrangement joins TRBV6-6 to TRBJ2-7, with 7 bases matching TRBD1. The sample taken for sequencing was PBMCs or a T cell subset sorted from them (not recorded which). CDR3 in DNA: TGTGCCACCCGGGACAGCTACGAGCAGTACTTC. It encodes CATRDSYEQYF.